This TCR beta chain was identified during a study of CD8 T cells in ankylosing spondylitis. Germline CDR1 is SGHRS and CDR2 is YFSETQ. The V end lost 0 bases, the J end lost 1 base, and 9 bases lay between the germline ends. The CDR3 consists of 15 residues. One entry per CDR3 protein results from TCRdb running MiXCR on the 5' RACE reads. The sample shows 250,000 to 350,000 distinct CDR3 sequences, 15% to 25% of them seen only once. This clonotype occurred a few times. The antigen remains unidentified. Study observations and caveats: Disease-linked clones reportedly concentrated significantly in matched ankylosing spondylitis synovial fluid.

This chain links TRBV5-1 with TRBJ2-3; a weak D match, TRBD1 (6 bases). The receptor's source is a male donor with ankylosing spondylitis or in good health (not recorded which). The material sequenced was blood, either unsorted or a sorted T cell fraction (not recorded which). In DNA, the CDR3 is TGCGCCAGCAGCTTGGACAGGGAAGGCACAGATACGCAGTATTTT. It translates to CASSLDREGTDTQYF.